This paragraph reports one TCR beta chain. The data were taken from a study of T cell responses to AZD1222 COVID-19 vaccine. TCRdb keeps only in-frame clones here, not all; method: immunoSEQ multiplex PCR. The table has fewer than 200,000 clones, approximately 92% seen once; the top ten hold under 11%. This sequence originates from an adult in good health. The source material was peripheral blood, sampled on day 0 of AZD1222 vaccination.

The chain's CDR3 is CASSESTGGSYEQYF. The CDR3 DNA is TGTGCCAGCAGTGAAAGCACAGGGGGCTCTTACGAGCAGTACTTC. The V and J genes are TRBV6-1 and TRBJ2-7; the match to TRBD1 covers 9 bases. Per the germline V gene, CDR1 is MNHNS and CDR2 is SASEGT. V trimming: 2 bases; J trimming: 4 bases; junction bases outside the gene matches: 6. The CDR3 is 15 residues long.